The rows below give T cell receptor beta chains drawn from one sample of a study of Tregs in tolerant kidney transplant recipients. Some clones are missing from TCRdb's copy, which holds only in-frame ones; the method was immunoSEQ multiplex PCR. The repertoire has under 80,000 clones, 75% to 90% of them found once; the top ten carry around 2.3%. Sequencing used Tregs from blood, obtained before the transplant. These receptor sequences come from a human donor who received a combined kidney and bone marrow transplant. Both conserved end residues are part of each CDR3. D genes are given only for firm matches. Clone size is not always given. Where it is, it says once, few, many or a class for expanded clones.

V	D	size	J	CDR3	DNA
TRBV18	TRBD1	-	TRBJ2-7	CASSPRKQGASYEQYF	TGTGCCAGCTCACCACGAAAACAGGGGGCGAGCTACGAGCAGTACTTC
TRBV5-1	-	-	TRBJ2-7	CASSLGTPAVYEQYF	TGCGCCAGCAGCCTCGGAACCCCGGCGGTGTACGAGCAGTACTTC
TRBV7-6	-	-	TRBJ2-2	CASSLSPYGGISGELFF	TGTGCCAGCAGCTTAAGCCCCTATGGCGGGATTTCCGGGGAGCTGTTTTTT
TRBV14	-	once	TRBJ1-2	CASSRTMTGLGYGYTF	TGTGCCAGCAGCCGGACTATGACAGGTCTGGGGTATGGCTACACCTTC
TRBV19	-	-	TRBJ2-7	CASSPYMGAEGWGEQYF	TGTGCCAGTAGCCCCTATATGGGGGCCGAGGGTTGGGGCGAGCAGTACTTC
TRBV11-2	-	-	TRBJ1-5	CASSLGGGNQPQHF	TGTGCCAGCAGCTTAGGAGGGGGCAATCAGCCCCAGCATTTT
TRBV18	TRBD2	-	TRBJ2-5	CASSRGLHQETQYF	TGTGCCAGCTCACGGGGACTACATCAAGAGACCCAGTACTTC
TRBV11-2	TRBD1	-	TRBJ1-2	CASSRRRQGDYGYTF	TGTGCCAGCAGCCGAAGACGACAGGGAGACTATGGCTACACCTTC
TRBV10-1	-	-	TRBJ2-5	CASSESGTGGTQYF	TGCGCCAGCAGTGAGTCGGGGACTGGGGGGACCCAGTACTTC
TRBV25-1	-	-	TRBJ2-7	CASRGLMGGDEQYF	TGTGCCAGCAGGGGCCTGATGGGCGGGGACGAGCAGTACTTC
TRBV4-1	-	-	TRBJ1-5	CASSRRDGDSNQPQHF	TGCGCCAGCAGCCGGAGGGACGGAGATAGCAATCAGCCCCAGCATTTT
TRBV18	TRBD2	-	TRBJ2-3	CASSPSPGLERDTQYF	TGTGCCAGCTCACCATCCCCCGGACTAGAGCGAGATACGCAGTATTTT
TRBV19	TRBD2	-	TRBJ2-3	CASSINSGGTDTQYF	TGTGCCAGTAGTATAAATAGCGGGGGCACAGATACGCAGTATTTT
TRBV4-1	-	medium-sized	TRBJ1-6	CASSQDRGSPLHF	TGCGCCAGCAGCCAAGATCGAGGGTCACCCCTCCACTTT
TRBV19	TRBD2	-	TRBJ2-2	CASNQTGGQTGELFF	TGTGCCAGTAACCAAACGGGAGGGCAAACCGGGGAGCTGTTTTTT
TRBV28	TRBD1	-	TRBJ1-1	CASRPGTAMNTEAFF	TGTGCCAGCAGACCCGGGACAGCAATGAACACTGAAGCTTTCTTT
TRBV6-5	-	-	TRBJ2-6	CASSYSAGYGANVLTF	TGTGCCAGCAGTTACTCCGCTGGGTATGGGGCCAACGTCCTGACTTTC
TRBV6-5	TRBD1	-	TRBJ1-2	CASRTGQGYYGYTF	TGTGCCAGCAGGACGGGACAGGGGTACTATGGCTACACCTTC
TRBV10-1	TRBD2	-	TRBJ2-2	CASSEPGLAGENTGELFF	TGCGCCAGCAGTGAGCCGGGACTAGCGGGGGAGAACACCGGGGAGCTGTTTTTT
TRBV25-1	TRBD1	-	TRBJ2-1	CASTPRTGSYNEQFF	TGTGCCAGCACGCCCCGGACAGGCTCCTACAATGAGCAGTTCTTC
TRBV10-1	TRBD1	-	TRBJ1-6	CASSDHAGTGFSPLHF	TGCGCCAGCAGTGACCACGCCGGGACAGGGTTTTCACCCCTCCACTTT
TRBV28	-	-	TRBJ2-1	CASSRALRALSYNEQFF	TGTGCCAGCAGCCGGGCCCTCAGGGCCTTGTCTTACAATGAGCAGTTCTTC
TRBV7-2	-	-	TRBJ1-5	CASSLRGAQPQHF	TGTGCCAGCAGCTTGCGGGGGGCTCAGCCCCAGCATTTT
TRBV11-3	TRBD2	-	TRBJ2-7	CASSLDGLAGGLSYEQYF	TGTGCCAGCAGCTTAGATGGGCTAGCGGGGGGATTATCCTACGAGCAGTACTTC
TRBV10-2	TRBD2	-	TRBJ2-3	CASSRLAGDPDTQYF	TGCGCCAGCAGTCGACTAGCGGGGGACCCAGATACGCAGTATTTT
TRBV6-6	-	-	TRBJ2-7	CASSRGGGMSSYEQYF	TGTGCCAGCAGCCGGGGCGGCGGGATGAGCTCCTACGAGCAGTACTTC
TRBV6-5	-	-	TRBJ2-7	CASSYGLGQYF	TGTGCCAGCAGTTACGGGCTCGGGCAGTACTTC
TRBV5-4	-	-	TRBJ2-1	CASSLVSAHNEQFF	TGTGCCAGCAGCTTGGTATCAGCCCACAATGAGCAGTTCTTC
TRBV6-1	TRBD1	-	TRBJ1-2	CASFQGGRLTYGYTF	TGTGCCAGCTTCCAGGGGGGCAGACTGACGTATGGCTACACCTTC
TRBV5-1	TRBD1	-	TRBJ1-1	CASSFQGGSTEAFF	TGCGCCAGCAGCTTCCAGGGGGGGAGCACTGAAGCTTTCTTT
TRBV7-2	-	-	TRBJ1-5	CASSPLLGSNQPQHF	TGTGCCAGCAGCCCACTGCTGGGGAGCAATCAGCCCCAGCATTTT
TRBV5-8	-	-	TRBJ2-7	CASSFRGGPYEEQYF	TGTGCCAGCAGCTTTCGCGGGGGCCCCTACGAGGAGCAGTACTTC
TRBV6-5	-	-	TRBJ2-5	CASSYSLEQETQYF	TGTGCCAGCAGTTACTCGCTAGAGCAAGAGACCCAGTACTTC
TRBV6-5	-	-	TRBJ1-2	CASTTGGRGYTF	TGTGCCAGCACCACGGGGGGTAGGGGCTACACCTTC
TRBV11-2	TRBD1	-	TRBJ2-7	CASSHRTGSSYEQYF	TGTGCCAGCAGTCATCGGACAGGCTCTTCCTACGAGCAGTACTTC
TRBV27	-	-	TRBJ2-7	CASPTRRVGYEQYF	TGTGCCAGCCCAACTCGCAGGGTCGGTTACGAGCAGTACTTC
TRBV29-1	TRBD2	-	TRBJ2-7	CSASGLAGISSYEQYF	TGCAGCGCCTCGGGACTAGCGGGAATTAGCTCCTACGAGCAGTACTTC
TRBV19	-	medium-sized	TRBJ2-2	CASSIGGTGELFF	TGTGCCAGTAGTATAGGGGGCACCGGGGAGCTGTTTTTT
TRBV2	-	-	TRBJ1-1	CASSGSASLTEAFF	TGTGCCAGCAGTGGGTCCGCAAGTCTCACTGAAGCTTTCTTT
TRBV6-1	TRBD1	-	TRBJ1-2	CASSEAWGQTYGYTF	TGTGCCAGCAGTGAAGCGTGGGGACAGACCTATGGCTACACCTTC
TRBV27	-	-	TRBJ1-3	CASSFRGAGNTIYF	TGTGCCAGCAGTTTTCGGGGAGCCGGAAACACCATATATTTT
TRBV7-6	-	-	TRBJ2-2	CASSPSPIATGELFF	TGTGCCAGCAGCCCCTCGCCCATAGCCACCGGGGAGCTGTTTTTT
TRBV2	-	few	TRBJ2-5	CASRGGSETQYF	TGTGCCAGCAGGGGGGGCAGCGAGACCCAGTACTTC
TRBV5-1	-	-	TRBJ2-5	CASSLNYVSSQIKQYF	TGCGCCAGCAGCTTGAATTATGTTAGCTCCCAAATTAAGCAGTACTTC
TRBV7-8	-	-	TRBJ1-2	CASSLAGGGALYGYTF	TGTGCCAGCAGCTTAGCGGGCGGCGGGGCTCTCTATGGCTACACCTTC
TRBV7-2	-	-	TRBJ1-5	CASSFEGVGMPQHF	TGTGCCAGCAGCTTCGAGGGGGTGGGGATGCCCCAGCATTTT
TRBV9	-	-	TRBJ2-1	CASSVLDNIYYNEQFF	TGTGCCAGCAGCGTCCTAGACAACATTTACTACAATGAGCAGTTCTTC
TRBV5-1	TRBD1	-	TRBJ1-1	CASSLSPRDRGRRTEAFF	TGCGCCAGCAGCTTGTCGCCCAGGGACAGGGGGCGACGTACTGAAGCTTTCTTT
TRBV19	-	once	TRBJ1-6	CASSPFEGFYNSPLHF	TGTGCCAGTAGCCCCTTCGAGGGCTTCTATAATTCACCCCTCCACTTT
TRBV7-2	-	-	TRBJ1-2	CASSLDRRGYTF	TGTGCCAGCAGCTTAGACCGACGGGGATACACCTTC
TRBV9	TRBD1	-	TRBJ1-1	CASSVDVGGGSNTEAFF	TGTGCCAGCAGCGTAGATGTAGGAGGGGGCTCGAACACTGAAGCTTTCTTT
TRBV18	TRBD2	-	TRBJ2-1	CASSPPGGEQFF	TGTGCCAGCTCACCCCCGGGGGGGGAGCAGTTCTTC
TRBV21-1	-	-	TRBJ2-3	CASSQDRGGTDTQYF	TGTGCCAGCAGTCAGGACAGGGGAGGCACAGATACGCAGTATTTT
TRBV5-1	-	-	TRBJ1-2	CASSFQEGVGAAGYTF	TGCGCCAGCAGCTTTCAGGAGGGGGTAGGTGCGGCTGGCTACACCTTC
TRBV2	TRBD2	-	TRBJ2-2	CASDCWGLAGTGELFF	TGTGCCAGCGATTGTTGGGGACTAGCGGGGACCGGGGAGCTGTTTTTT
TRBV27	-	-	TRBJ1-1	CASSSRGLREAFF	TGTGCCAGCAGTTCACGAGGGCTACGTGAAGCTTTCTTT
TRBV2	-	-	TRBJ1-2	CASSGATGYGYTF	TGTGCCAGCAGTGGGGCAACGGGCTATGGCTACACCTTC